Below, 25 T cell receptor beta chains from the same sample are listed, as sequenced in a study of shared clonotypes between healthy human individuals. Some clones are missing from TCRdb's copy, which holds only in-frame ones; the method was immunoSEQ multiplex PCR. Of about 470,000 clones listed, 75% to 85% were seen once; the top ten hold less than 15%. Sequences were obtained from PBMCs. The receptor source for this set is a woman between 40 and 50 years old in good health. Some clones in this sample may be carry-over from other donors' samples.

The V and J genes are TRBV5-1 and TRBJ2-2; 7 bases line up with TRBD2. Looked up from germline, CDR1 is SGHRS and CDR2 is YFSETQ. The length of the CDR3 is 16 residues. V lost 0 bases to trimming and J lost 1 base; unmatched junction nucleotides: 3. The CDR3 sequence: CASSLVPSGNTGELFF. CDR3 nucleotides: TGCGCCAGCAGCTTGGTGCCTAGCGGGAACACCGGGGAGCTGTTTTTT.

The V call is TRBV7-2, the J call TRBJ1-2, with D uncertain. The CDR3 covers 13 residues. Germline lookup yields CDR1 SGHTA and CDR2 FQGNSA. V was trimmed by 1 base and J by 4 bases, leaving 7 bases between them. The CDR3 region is CASSLDPLYGYTF. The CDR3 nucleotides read TGTGCCAGCAGCTTAGATCCCCTCTATGGCTACACCTTC.

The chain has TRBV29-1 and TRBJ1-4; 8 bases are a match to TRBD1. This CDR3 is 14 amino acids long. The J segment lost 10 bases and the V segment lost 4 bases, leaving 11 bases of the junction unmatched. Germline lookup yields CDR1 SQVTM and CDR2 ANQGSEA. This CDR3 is CSVAVGQGSGKLFF. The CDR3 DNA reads TGCAGCGTTGCAGTTGGACAGGGATCTGGAAAACTGTTTTTT.

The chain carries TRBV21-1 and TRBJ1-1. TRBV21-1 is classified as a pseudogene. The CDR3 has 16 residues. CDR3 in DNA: TGTGCCAGCAGCAAATTAACTGGTGGGTTTGGATCTGAAGCTTTCTTT. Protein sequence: CASSKLTGGFGSEAFF.

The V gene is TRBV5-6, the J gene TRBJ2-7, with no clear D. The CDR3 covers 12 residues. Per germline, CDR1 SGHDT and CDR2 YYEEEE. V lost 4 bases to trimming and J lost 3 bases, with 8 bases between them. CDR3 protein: CASSKTVYEQYF. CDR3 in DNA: TGTGCCAGCAGCAAGACCGTCTACGAGCAGTACTTC.

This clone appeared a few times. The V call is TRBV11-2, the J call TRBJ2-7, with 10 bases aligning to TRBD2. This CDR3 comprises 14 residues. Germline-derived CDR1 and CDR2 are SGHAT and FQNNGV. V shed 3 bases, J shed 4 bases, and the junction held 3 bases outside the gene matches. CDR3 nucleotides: TGTGCCAGCAGCTTCCGAGCGGGAGGGTACGAGCAGTACTTC. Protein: CASSFRAGGYEQYF.

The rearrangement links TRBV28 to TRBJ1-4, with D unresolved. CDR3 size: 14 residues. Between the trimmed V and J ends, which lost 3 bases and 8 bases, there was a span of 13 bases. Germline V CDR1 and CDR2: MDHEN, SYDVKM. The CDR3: CASSFESDWEKLFF. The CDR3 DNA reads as TGTGCCAGCAGTTTCGAGTCGGACTGGGAAAAACTGTTTTTT.

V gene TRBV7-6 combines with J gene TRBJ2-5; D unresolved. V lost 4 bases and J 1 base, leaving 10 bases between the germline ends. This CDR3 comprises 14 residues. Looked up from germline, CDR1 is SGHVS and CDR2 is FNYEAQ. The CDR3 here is CASSSRVAQETQYF. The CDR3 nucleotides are TGTGCCAGCAGCTCCCGTGTCGCCCAAGAGACCCAGTACTTC.

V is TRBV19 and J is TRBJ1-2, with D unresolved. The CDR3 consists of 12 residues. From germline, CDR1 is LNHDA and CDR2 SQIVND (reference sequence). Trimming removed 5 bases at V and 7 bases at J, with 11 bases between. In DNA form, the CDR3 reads TGTGCCAGTAGTGGCCGGATCGGTGGCTACACCTTC. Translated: CASSGRIGGYTF.

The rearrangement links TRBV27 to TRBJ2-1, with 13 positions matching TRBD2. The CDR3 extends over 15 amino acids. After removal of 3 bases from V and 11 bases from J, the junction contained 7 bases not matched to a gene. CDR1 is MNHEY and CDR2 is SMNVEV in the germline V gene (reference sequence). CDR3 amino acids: CASSFGGLAGPQQFF. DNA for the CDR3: TGTGCCAGCAGTTTCGGGGGACTAGCGGGACCCCAGCAGTTCTTC.

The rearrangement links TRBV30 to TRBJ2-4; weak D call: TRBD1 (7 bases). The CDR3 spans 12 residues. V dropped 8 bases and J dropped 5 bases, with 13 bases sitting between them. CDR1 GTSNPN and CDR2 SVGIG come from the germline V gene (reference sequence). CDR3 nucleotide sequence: TGTGCCGGAGGGACAGACGAAAACATTCAGTACTTC. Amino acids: CAGGTDENIQYF. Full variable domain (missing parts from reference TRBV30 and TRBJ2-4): SQTIHQWPATLVQPVGSPLSLECTVEGTSNPNLYWYRQAAGRGLQLLFYSVGIGQISSEVPQNLSASRPQDRQFILSSKKLLLSDSGFYLCAGGTDENIQYFGAGTRLSVL.

This CDR3 is CASSPPGQGATQYF. The CDR3 DNA reads as TGCGCCAGCAGTCCGCCGGGACAGGGGGCGACGCAGTATTTT. This sequence joins TRBV10-1 and TRBJ2-3; TRBD1 agrees at 12 bases. CDR3 size: 14 residues. V lost 5 bases, J lost 9 bases, and 6 bases stayed unmatched. The V gene's germline CDR1 is WNHNN and CDR2 SYGVQD (reference sequence).

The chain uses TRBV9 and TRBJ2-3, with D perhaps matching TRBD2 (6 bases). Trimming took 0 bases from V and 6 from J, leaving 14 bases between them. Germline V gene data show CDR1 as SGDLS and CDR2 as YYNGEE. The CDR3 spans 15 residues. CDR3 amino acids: CASSVGSVRGDTQYF. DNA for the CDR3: TGTGCCAGCAGCGTAGGTTCGGTACGGGGGGATACGCAGTATTTT. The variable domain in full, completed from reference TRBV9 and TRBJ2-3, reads DSGVTQTPKHLITATGQRVTLRCSPRSGDLSVYWYQQSLDQGLQFLIQYYNGEERAKGNILERFSAQQFPDLHSELNLSSLELGDSALYFCASSVGSVRGDTQYFGPGTRLTVL.

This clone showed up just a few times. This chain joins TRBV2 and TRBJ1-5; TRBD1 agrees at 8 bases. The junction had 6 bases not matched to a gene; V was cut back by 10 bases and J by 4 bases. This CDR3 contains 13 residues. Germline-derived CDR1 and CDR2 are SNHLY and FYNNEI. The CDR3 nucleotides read TGTGCCACGACAGGGGCGCGAAATCAGCCCCAGCATTTT. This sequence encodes CATTGARNQPQHF.

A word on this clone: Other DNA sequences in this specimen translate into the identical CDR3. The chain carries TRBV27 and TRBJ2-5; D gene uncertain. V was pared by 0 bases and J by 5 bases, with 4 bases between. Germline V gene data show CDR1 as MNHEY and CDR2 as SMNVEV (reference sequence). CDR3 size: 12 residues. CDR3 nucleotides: TGTGCCAGCAGTTTATCTGGGGAGACCCAGTACTTC. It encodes CASSLSGETQYF.

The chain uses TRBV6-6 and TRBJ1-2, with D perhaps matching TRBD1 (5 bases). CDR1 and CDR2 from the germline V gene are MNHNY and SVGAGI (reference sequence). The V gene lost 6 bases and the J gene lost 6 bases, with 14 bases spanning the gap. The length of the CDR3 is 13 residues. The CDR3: CASRNGPGNGYTF. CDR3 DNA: TGTGCCAGCAGAAACGGACCAGGGAATGGCTACACCTTC.

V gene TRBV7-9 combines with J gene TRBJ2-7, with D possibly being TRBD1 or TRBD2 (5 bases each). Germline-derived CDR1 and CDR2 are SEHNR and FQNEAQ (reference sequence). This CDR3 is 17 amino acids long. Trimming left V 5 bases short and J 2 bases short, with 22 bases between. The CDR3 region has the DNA TGTGCCAGCAGCCAAGAGGGGCCGACAGAGCCCACCTACGAGCAGTACTTC. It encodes CASSQEGPTEPTYEQYF.

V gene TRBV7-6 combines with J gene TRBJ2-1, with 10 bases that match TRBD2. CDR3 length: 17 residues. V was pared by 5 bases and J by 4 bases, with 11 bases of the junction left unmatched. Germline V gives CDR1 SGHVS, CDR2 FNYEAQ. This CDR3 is CASSPVVWTSGYNEQFF. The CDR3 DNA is TGTGCCAGCAGCCCAGTAGTTTGGACTAGCGGTTACAATGAGCAGTTCTTC.

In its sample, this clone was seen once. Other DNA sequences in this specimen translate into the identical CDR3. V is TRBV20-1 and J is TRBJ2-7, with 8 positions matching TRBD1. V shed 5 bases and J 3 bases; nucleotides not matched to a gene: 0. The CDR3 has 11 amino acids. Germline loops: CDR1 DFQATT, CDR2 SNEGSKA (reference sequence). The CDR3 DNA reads TGCAGTGCTGGACAGGGCTACGAGCAGTACTTC. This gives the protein CSAGQGYEQYF.

For the CDR3, the DNA is TGTGCCAGCAGAACTAGCGGGAGCACCGGGGAGCTGTTTTTT. The encoded protein is CASRTSGSTGELFF. The chain carries TRBV27 and TRBJ2-2; 11 nucleotides line up with TRBD2. CDR1 is MNHEY, CDR2 SMNVEV, per germline (reference sequence). CDR3 size: 14 residues. Trimming took 6 bases from V and 4 from J; bases not matched to a gene: 1.

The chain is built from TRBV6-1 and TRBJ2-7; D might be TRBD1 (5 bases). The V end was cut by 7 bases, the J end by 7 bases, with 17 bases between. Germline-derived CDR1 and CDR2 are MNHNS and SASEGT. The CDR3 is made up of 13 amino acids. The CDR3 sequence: CASITQESREQYF. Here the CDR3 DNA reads TGTGCCAGCATTACACAGGAGTCTCGGGAGCAGTACTTC.

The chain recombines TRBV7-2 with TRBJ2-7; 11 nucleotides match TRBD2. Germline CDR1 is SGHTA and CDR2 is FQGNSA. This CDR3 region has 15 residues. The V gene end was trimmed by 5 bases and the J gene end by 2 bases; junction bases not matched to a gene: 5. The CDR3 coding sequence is TGTGCCAGCAGCCAAGCTAGCGGGGGGCCCTACGAGCAGTACTTC. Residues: CASSQASGGPYEQYF.

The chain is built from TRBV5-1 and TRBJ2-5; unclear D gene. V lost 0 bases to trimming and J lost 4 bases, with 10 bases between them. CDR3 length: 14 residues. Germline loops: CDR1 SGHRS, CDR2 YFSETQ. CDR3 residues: CASSLGLVGETQYF. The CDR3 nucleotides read TGCGCCAGCAGCTTGGGGCTAGTCGGAGAGACCCAGTACTTC.

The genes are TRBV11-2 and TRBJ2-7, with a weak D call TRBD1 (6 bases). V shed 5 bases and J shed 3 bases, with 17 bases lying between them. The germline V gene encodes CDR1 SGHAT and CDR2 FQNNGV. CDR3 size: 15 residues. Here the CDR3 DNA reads TGTGCCAGCAGCCCCCTGCAGGGGCTACACTACGAGCAGTACTTC. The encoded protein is CASSPLQGLHYEQYF.

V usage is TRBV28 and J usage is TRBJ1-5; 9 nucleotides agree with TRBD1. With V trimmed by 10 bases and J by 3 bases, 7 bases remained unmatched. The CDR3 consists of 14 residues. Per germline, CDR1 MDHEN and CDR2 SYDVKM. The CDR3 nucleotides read TGTGCCACCTGGGGGGACAGGGACAATCAGCCCCAGCATTTT. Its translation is CATWGDRDNQPQHF. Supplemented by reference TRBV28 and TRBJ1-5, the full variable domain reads DVKVTQSSRYLVKRTGEKVFLECVQDMDHENMFWYRQDPGLGLRLIYFSYDVKMKEKGDIPEGYSVSREKKERFSLILESASTNQTSMYLCATWGDRDNQPQHFGDGTRLSIL.